The sample holds many counts of the clone carrying this T cell receptor (beta chain). Its ends do not fully match the called genes, so a read error is possible. These data come from a study of T cells in Graves' hyperthyroidism and ophthalmopathy. Amplified TCR beta CDR3 regions came from RNA transcripts. HTBI primers drove first-round RT-PCR of the TCR CDR3. One entry per CDR3 protein, called by TCRdb with MiXCR from the multiplex PCR reads. Among about 350,000 distinct CDR3 sequences listed, 15% to 20% were seen once. This receptor was taken from a woman between 35 and 50 years old with Graves' ophthalmopathy. The sequenced sample consisted of blood.

The CDR3 loop reads CASRGERKPTDF. The CDR3 bases are TGTGCCAGCAGGGGTGAAAGAAAGCCGACCGACTTC. The chain uses TRBV28 and TRBJ2-7; no firm D call. Germline V gene data show CDR1 as MDHEN and CDR2 as SYDVKM. There are 12 residues in the CDR3. The complete variable domain, with remaining parts taken from reference TRBV28 and TRBJ2-7, reads DVKVTQSSRYLVKRTGEKVFLECVQDMDHENMFWYRQDPGLGLRLIYFSYDVKMKEKGDIPEGYSVSREKKERFSLILESASTNQTSMYLCASRGERKPTDFGPGTRLTVT.